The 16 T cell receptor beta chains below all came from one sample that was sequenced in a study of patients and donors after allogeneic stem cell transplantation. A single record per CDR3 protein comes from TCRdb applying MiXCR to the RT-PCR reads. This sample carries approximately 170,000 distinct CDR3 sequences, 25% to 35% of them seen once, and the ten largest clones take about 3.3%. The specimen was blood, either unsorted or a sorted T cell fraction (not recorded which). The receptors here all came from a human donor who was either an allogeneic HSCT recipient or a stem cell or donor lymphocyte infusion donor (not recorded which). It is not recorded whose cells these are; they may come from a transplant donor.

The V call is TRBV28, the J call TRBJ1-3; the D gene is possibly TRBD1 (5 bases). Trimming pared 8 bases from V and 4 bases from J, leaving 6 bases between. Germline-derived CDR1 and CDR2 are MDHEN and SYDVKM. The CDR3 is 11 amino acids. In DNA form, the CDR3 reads TGTGCCAGCGGGGCGGGAAACACCATATATTTT. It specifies CASGAGNTIYF.

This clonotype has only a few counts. CDR3 DNA sequence: TGTGCCAGCAGCGTAGCTTACAGGCACACTGAAGCTTTCTTT. Protein: CASSVAYRHTEAFF. V gene TRBV9 combines with J gene TRBJ1-1; TRBD1 might be the D (5 bases). V lost 0 bases to trimming and J lost 3 bases, with 9 bases between them. The length of the CDR3 is 14 residues. Germline CDR1 and CDR2: SGDLS and YYNGEE.

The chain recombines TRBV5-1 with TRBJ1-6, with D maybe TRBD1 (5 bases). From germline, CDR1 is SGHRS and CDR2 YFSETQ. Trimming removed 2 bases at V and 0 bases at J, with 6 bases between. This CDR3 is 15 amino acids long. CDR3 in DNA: TGCGCCAGCAGCTTCGGGACCTCCTATAATTCACCCCTCCACTTT. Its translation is CASSFGTSYNSPLHF. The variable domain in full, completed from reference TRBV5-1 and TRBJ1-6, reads KAGVTQTPRYLIKTRGQQVTLSCSPISGHRSVSWYQQTPGQGLQFLFEYFSETQRNKGNFPGRFSGRQFSNSRSEMNVSTLELGDSALYLCASSFGTSYNSPLHFGNGTRLTVT.

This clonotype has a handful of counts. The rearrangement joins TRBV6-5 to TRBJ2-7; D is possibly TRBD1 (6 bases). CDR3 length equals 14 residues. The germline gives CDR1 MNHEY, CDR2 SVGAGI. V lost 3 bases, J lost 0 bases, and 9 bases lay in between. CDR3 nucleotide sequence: TGTGCCAGCAGTTATCAGGGGCACTCCTACGAGCAGTACTTC. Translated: CASSYQGHSYEQYF.

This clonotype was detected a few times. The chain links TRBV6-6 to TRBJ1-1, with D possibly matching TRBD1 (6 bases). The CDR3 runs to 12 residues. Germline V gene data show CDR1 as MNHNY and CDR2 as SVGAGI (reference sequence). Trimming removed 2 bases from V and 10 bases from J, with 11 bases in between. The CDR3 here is CASSYVGGLAFF. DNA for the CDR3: TGTGCCAGCAGTTACGTTGGGGGCCTAGCTTTCTTT.

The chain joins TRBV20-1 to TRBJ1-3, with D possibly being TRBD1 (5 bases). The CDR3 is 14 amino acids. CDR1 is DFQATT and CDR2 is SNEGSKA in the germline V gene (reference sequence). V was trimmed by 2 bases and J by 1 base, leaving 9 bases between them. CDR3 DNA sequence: TGCAGTGCTAGACGACAGTTTTCTGGAAACACCATATATTTT. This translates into CSARRQFSGNTIYF.

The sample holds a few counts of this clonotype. The CDR3 loop reads CSARPSGWSSYNEQFF. The CDR3 bases are TGCAGTGCTAGACCTAGCGGGTGGAGCTCCTACAATGAGCAGTTCTTC. V gene TRBV20-1 combines with J gene TRBJ2-1; 8 nucleotides agree with TRBD2. The V segment lost 2 bases and the J segment 0 bases; nucleotides outside the gene matches: 6. The CDR3 sequence is 16 residues long. The germline gives CDR1 DFQATT, CDR2 SNEGSKA (reference sequence).

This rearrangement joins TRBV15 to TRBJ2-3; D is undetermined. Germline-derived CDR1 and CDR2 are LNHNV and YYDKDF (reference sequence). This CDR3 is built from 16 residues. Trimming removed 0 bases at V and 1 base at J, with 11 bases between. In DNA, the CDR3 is TGTGCCACCAGCAGAGATTTGGTCGCGGGCACAGATACGCAGTATTTT. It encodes CATSRDLVAGTDTQYF.

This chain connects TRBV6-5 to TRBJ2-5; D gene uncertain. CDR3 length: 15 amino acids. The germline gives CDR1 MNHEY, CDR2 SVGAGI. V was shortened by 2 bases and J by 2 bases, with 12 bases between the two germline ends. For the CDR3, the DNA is TGTGCCAGCAGTTACATCCCAGCAGTACAAGAGACCCAGTACTTC. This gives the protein CASSYIPAVQETQYF.

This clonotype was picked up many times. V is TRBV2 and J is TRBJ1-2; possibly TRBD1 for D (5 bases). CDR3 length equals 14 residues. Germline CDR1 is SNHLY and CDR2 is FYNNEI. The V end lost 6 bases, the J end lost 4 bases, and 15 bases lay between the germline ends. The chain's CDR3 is CASSRGEGSYGYTF. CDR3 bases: TGTGCCAGCAGCCGAGGGGAGGGAAGCTATGGCTACACCTTC.

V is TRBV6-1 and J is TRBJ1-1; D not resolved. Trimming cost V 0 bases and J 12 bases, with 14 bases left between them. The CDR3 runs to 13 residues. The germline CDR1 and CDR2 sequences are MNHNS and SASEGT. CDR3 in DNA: TGTGCCAGCAGTGAAGCGGTGCAGACCTTTCCTTTCTTT. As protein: CASSEAVQTFPFF.

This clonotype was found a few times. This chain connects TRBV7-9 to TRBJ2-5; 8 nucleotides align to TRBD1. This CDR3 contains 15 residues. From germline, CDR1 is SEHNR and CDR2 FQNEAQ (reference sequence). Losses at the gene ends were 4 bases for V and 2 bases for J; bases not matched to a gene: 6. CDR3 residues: CASSSTGTGQETQYF. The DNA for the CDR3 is TGTGCCAGCAGCTCGACCGGGACAGGACAAGAGACCCAGTACTTC.

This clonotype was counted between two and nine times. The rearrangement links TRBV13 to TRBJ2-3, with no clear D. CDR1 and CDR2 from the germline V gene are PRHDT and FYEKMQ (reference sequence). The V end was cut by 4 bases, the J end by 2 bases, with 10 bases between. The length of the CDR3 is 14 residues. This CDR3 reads CASSSTGYTDTQYF. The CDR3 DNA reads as TGTGCCAGCAGCTCGACTGGCTACACAGATACGCAGTATTTT.

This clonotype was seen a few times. CDR3 DNA sequence: TGTGCCACCTTCAGCTCGACAGCAACTAACTATGGCTACACCTTC. Amino acid sequence: CATFSSTATNYGYTF. V and J are TRBV24-1 and TRBJ1-2; D possibly corresponds to TRBD1 (5 bases). The ends were cut back, 9 bases at V and 0 bases at J, with 16 bases in the middle. Germline V gene data show CDR1 as KGHDR and CDR2 as SFDVKD. The CDR3 totals 15 residues.

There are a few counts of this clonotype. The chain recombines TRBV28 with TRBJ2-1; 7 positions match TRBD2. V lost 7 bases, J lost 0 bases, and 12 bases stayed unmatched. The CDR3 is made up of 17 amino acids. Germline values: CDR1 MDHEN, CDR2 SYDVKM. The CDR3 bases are TGTGCCAGCAACTTCCCCTCGCGGGAGTACTCCTACAATGAGCAGTTCTTC. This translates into CASNFPSREYSYNEQFF.

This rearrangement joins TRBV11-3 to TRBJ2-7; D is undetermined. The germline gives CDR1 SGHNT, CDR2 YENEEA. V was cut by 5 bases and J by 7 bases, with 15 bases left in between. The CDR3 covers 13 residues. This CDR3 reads CASSNPGLSEQYF. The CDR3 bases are TGTGCCAGCAGCAACCCGGGCCTGTCTGAGCAGTACTTC. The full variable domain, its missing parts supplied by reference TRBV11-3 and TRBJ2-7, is EAGVVQSPRYKIIEKKQPVAFWCNPISGHNTLYWYLQNLGQGPELLIRYENEEAVDDSQLPKDRFSAERLKGVDSTLKIQPAELGDSAVYLCASSNPGLSEQYFGPGTRLTVT.